This T cell receptor beta chain was sequenced for a study of siplizumab effects on memory and regulatory T cells. The study, taken as a whole, reports: Naive T cell populations appeared to exhibit greater diversity than memory cells and appeared to be major alloresponse contributors. It was not possible to assign a naive or memory phenotype to roughly 80-96% of proliferating CD4+ or CD8+ clones.

This table comes from immunoSEQ multiplex PCR, and its TCRdb copy is limited to in-frame clones, with some not included. The sample has about 50,000 clones; 93% are singletons. As concerns this clone: Antigen unknown.

CDR3 size: 13 residues. V lost 4 bases and J 4 bases, leaving 11 bases between the germline ends. The germline CDR1 and CDR2 sequences are SGHVS and FQNEAQ. This TCR was recovered from a human donor in good health. Sequences were obtained from CD8+ T cells sorted from blood. The rearrangement joins TRBV7-8 to TRBJ2-7, with D perhaps matching TRBD2 (6 bases). The CDR3 loop is CASSSGRGYEQYF. Written as DNA, the CDR3 is TGTGCCAGCAGCTCGGGACGGGGGTACGAGCAGTACTTC.